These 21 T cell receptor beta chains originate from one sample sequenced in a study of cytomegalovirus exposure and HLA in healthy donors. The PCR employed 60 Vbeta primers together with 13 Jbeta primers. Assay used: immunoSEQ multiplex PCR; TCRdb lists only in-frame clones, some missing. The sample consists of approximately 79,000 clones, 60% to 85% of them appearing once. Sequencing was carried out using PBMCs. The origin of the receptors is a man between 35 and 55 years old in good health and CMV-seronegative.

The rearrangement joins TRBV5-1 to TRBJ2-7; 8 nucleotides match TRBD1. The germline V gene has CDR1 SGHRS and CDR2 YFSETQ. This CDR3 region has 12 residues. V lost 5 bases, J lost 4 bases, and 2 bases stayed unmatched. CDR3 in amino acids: CASRTGEYEQYF. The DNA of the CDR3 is TGCGCCAGCAGGACAGGGGAGTACGAGCAGTACTTC. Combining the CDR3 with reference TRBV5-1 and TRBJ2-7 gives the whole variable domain KAGVTQTPRYLIKTRGQQVTLSCSPISGHRSVSWYQQTPGQGLQFLFEYFSETQRNKGNFPGRFSGRQFSNSRSEMNVSTLELGDSALYLCASRTGEYEQYFGPGTRLTVT.

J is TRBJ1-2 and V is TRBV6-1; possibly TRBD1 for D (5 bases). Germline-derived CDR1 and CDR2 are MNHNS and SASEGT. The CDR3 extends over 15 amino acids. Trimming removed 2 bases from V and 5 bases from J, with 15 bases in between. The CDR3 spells CASSEYRGIGYGYTF. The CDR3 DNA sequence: TGTGCCAGCAGTGAATACCGGGGGATAGGGTATGGCTACACCTTC.

CDR3 amino acids: CASSILPGGTQYF. In DNA, the CDR3 is TGTGCCAGCAGCATATTACCCGGAGGTACGCAGTATTTT. The rearrangement uses TRBV5-6 and TRBJ2-3; a possible D gene is TRBD2 (5 bases). Germline CDR1 reads SGHDT; CDR2 reads YYEEEE. The ends were cut back, 4 bases at V and 8 bases at J, with 14 bases in the middle. This CDR3 contains 13 residues.

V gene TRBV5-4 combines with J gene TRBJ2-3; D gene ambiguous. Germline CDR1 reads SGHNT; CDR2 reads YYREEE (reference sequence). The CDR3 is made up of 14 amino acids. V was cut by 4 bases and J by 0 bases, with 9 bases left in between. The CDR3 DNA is TGTGCCAGCAGCATCGGTACTAGCACAGATACGCAGTATTTT. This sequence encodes CASSIGTSTDTQYF.

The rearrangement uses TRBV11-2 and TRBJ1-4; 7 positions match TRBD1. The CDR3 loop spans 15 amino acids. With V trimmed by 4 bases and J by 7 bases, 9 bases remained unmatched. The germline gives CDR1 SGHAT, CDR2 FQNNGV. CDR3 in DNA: TGTGCCAGCAGCTCCGAGGGGGCGCTTCTTGAAAAACTGTTTTTT. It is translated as CASSSEGALLEKLFF. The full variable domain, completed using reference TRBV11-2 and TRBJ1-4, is EAGVAQSPRYKIIEKRQSVAFWCNPISGHATLYWYQQILGQGPKLLIQFQNNGVVDDSQLPKDRFSAERLKGVDSTLKIQPAKLEDSAVYLCASSSEGALLEKLFFGSGTQLSVL.

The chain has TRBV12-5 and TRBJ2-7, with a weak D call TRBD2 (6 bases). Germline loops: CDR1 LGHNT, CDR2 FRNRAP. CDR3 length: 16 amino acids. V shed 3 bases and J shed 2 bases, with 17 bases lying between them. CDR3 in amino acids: CASGFIRSGSTYEQYF. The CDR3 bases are TGTGCTAGTGGTTTTATACGGAGCGGGTCTACCTACGAGCAGTACTTC.

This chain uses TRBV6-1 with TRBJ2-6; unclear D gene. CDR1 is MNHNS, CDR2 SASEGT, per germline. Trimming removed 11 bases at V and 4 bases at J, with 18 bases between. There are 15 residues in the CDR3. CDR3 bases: TGTGCCTCTGAGGCCCCGACTCCGGGGGCCAACGTCCTGACTTTC. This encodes CASEAPTPGANVLTF.

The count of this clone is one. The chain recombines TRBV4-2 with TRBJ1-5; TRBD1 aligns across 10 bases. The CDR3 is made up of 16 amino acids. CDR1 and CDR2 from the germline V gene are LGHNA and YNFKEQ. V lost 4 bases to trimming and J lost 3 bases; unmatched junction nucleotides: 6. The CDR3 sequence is CASSPGTGAFNQPQHF. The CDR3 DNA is TGTGCCAGCAGCCCCGGGACAGGGGCCTTCAATCAGCCCCAGCATTTT.

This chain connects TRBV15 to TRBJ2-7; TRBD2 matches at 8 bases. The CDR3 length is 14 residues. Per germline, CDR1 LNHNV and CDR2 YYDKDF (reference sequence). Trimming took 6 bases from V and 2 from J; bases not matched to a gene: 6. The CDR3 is CATRSSGRAYEQYF. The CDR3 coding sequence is TGTGCCACCAGGAGCAGCGGGAGAGCCTACGAGCAGTACTTC.

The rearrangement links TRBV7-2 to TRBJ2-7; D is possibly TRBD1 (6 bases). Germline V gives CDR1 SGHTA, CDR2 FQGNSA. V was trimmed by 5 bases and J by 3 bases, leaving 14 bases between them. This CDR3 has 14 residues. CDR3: CASSPRQDLYEQYF. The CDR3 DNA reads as TGTGCCAGCAGCCCCCGACAGGATCTCTACGAGCAGTACTTC.

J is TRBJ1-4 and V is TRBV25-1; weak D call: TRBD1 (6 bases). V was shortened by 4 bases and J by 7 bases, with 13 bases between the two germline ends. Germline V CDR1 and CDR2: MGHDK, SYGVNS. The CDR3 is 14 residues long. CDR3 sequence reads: CASSVGAPREKLFF. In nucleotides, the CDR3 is TGTGCCAGCAGTGTGGGGGCGCCCCGTGAAAAACTGTTTTTT.

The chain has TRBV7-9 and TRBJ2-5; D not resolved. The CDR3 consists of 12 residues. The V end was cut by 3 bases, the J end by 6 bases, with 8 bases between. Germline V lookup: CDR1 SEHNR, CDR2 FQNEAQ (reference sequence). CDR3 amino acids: CASSFLIQTQYF. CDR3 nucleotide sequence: TGTGCCAGCAGCTTCCTAATACAGACCCAGTACTTC.

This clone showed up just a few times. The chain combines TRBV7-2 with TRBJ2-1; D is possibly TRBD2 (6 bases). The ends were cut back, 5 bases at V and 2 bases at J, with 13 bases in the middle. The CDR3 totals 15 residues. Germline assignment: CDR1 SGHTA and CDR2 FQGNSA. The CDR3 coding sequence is TGTGCCAGCAGCCCCCAAGCGGGTACCTACAATGAGCAGTTCTTC. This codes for CASSPQAGTYNEQFF.

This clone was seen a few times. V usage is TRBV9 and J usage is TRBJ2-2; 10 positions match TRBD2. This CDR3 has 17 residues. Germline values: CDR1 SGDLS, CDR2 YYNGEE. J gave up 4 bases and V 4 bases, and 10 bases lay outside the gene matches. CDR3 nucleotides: TGTGCCAGCAGCCCCCGGACTAGCGGAAGCCTCACCGGGGAGCTGTTTTTT. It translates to CASSPRTSGSLTGELFF.

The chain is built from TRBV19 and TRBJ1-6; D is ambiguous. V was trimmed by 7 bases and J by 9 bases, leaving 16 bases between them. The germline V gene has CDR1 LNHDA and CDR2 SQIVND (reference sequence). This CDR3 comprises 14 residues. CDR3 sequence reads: CASKSEKVGSPLHF. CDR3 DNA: TGTGCCAGTAAATCTGAGAAAGTTGGTTCACCCCTCCACTTT.

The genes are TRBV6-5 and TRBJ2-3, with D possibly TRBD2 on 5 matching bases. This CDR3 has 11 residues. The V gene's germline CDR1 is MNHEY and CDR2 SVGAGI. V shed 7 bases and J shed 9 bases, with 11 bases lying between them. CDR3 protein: CASKRLATQYF. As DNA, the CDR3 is TGTGCCAGCAAAAGGCTAGCAACGCAGTATTTT.

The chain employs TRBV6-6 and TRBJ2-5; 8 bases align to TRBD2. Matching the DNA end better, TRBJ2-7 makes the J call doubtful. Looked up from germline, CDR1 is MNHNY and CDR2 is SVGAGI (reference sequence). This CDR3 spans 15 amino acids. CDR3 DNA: TGTGCCAGCGGGGACCTGGAGAGCGGGAGCTACGAGCAGTACTTC. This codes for CASGDLESGSYEQYF.

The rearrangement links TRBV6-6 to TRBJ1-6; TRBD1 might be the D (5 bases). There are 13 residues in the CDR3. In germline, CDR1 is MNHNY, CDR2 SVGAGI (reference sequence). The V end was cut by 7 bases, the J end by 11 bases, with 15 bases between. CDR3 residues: CASTTGDGAPLHF. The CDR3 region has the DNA TGTGCCAGCACCACGGGGGACGGGGCACCCCTCCACTTT.

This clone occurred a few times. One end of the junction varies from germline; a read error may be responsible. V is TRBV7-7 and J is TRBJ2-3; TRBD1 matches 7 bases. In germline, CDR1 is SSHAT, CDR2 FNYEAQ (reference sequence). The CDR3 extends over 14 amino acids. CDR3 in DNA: TGTGCTAGCAGCTTTGGGACAGGCACAGATACGCAGTATTTT. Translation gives CASSFGTGTDTQYF.

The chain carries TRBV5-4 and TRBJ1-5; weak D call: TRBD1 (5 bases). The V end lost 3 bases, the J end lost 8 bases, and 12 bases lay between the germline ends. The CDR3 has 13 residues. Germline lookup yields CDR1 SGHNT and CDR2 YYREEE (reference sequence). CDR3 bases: TGTGCCAGCAGCTCTCAGGGCGTTGAGCCCCAGCATTTT. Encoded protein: CASSSQGVEPQHF.

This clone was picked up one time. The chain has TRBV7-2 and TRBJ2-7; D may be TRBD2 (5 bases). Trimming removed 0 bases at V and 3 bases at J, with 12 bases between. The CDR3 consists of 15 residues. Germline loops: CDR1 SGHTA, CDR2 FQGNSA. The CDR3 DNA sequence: TGTGCCAGCAGCTTAGCGGGAGATTTTGGCTACGAGCAGTACTTC. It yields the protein CASSLAGDFGYEQYF.